The sample holds a few counts of the clone carrying this T cell receptor beta chain. The target antigen is unknown. These data belong to a study of Graves' ophthalmopathy and Graves' hyperthyroidism. Trimming left V 6 bases short and J 3 bases short, with 18 bases between. CDR3 size: 15 residues. Using RNA transcripts, the TCR beta CDR3 regions were amplified. The library came from an HTBI-primed first-round RT-PCR and a second-round multiplex PCR. Using its own MiXCR run on the multiplex PCR reads, TCRdb lists one record per CDR3 protein. The sample lists 200,000 to 250,000 distinct CDR3 sequences, around 50% occurring once. Notes on the study in general: From stable hyperthyroidism, ophthalmopathy was separated by a 13-signature model with 87.88% sensitivity and 80% to 82% specificity.

The gene calls are TRBV12-3 or TRBV12-4 and TRBJ2-7, with a possible D match to TRBD2 (6 bases). The sequenced sample was peripheral blood. The clonotype comes from an adult man with Graves' ophthalmopathy. The CDR3 bases are TGTGCCAGCAGCGTAAGCGGGCTAGCAGTCTACGAGCAGTACTTC. This encodes CASSVSGLAVYEQYF.